This TCR beta chain was found in a study of blood T cell repertoires in COVID-19. For the study at large: Both acute and convalescent COVID-19 samples were obtained from the United States, Italy and Spain. T cells, B-cell-depleted T cells, or PBMCs supplied cDNA or gDNA.

CDR1 is SEHNR and CDR2 is FQNEAQ in the germline V gene (reference sequence). The CDR3 loop spans 16 amino acids. V lost 7 bases to trimming and J lost 2 bases, with 18 bases between them. The authors' processing: Quantification of nucleated cells was approximated via reference gene primer amplification. TCRdb keeps only in-frame clones here, not all; method: immunoSEQ multiplex PCR. V, J and clone size were drawn from that table, and D and trimming were deduced from the DNA. The sample shows 150,000 or so clones, about 88% of them seen only once. The specimen was peripheral blood. The chain carries TRBV7-9 and TRBJ2-1; D is undetermined. The source of this sequence is a man between 60 and 75 years old with active or convalescent COVID-19. CDR3 region: CASTPSTESPYNEQFF. CDR3 DNA sequence: TGTGCCAGCACCCCCAGCACGGAGAGTCCCTACAATGAGCAGTTCTTC.